The TCR beta chain under discussion was sequenced for a study of blood T cells in healthy people across ages. Study-level points and caveats: PBMCs left unsorted prevented a conclusive naive versus antigen-experienced comparison.

Regarding this clonotype: The antigen remains undetermined.

The length of the CDR3 is 18 residues. The V gene lost 1 base and the J gene lost 5 bases, with 21 bases spanning the gap. Germline CDR1 reads LGHDT; CDR2 reads YNNKEL (reference sequence). A second PCR of roughly 7 to 11 cycles used a sample-barcoded 5' primer and a J-beta primer mix. Each cDNA molecule was tagged by a template-switch adaptor with 12 random nucleotides. MiXCR, run by TCRdb on the 5' RACE reads, gives a single entry per CDR3 protein. The sample holds around 1.5 million distinct CDR3 sequences, 59% seen once. Sequencing used blood. V usage is TRBV3-1 and J usage is TRBJ2-1; perhaps TRBD2 as D (6 bases). The receptor was derived from a young man in good health. The CDR3 bases are TGTGCCAGCAGCCAAGGGTTGGTCCGGGACTTCCTAGACAATGAGCAGTTCTTC. Protein sequence: CASSQGLVRDFLDNEQFF.